This T cell receptor beta chain appears in the sequencing data of a study of shared clonotypes between healthy human individuals. Overall study: The donor pool was made up of a couple of women and a few men aged 18 to 49. Study-wide results and limits: Naive subsets, compared against memory subsets, generally had larger estimated richness values. Investigators collected only blood, and repertoires in tissues likely differ.

The data were produced by immunoSEQ multiplex PCR, yet TCRdb's version contains in-frame clones alone and is incomplete. Of 600,000 to 750,000 clones detected, over 60% appear once; the ten largest clones hold over 1.5%. The V segment lost 5 bases and the J segment 4 bases; nucleotides outside the gene matches: 9. This CDR3 region has 16 residues. Per the germline V gene, CDR1 is MDHEN and CDR2 is SYDVKM. The donors, healthy adults who were HIV-negative, had experienced no recent acute infections or vaccinations. For this clone: What it binds is not known.

The sequencing sample was made of memory CD4+ T cells sorted from blood. Sample subset: CD45RA-negative fraction. The V call is TRBV28, the J call TRBJ1-2; TRBD1 agrees at 11 bases. The TCR sequence derives from a woman between 25 and 40 years old in good health. CDR3 sequence reads: CASSRTGTGGAYGYTF. CDR3 nucleotide sequence: TGTGCCAGCAGTCGTACAGGGACAGGGGGAGCCTATGGCTACACCTTC.